A single TCR beta chain is shown here with its context. This clonotype has at least ten counts. This receptor's antigen is unknown. One base away there is no much larger clone; base qualities are not given. This record comes from a study of beta chain bispecific antibodies for T cell cancers (dated by TCRdb to the early 2020s). About the full investigation: After T cells from healthy donors were cocultured with bispecific antibodies and T cell leukemia lines, the researchers used TRBV sequencing of the cells that survived to measure how much each TRBV family was depleted. Surface TRBV12 (TRBV12-3) was expressed by Jurkat cells, and surface TRBV5-5 was expressed by HPB-ALL cells. Findings and caveats that apply to the study as a whole: Every sequenced sample contained a mix of leukemia cell line cells and normal T cells, and most targeted TRBV signal came from the leukemia cells rather than from the normal T cells. Cross-reactivity of the anti-TRBV5-5 antibody with TRBV5-6 was attributed to high sequence similarity between the two genes.

T cells were expanded from blood mononuclear cells for about three days with either the anti-CD3 antibody OKT3 or CD3/CD28 Dynabeads. The culture conditions for expanded T cells were RPMI 1640 plus 10% fetal bovine serum, recombinant human IL-2 (about 94 IU/ml) and IL-7 (about 5.5 ng/ml). For cocultures, 5 x 10^4 normal T cells were combined with 5 x 10^4 target cells and bispecific antibody in around 0.095 mL and incubated for about 16 hours at 37 degrees C. Each bispecific antibody consisted of two single-chain variable fragments expressed in a single-chain diabody format with a His tag. Effector T cells came from healthy human donors; peripheral blood mononuclear cells were isolated from leukapheresis samples by Ficoll density gradient centrifugation. Its CDR3 holds 15 amino acids, cysteine through phenylalanine. Only CDR3 DNA remains: 45 bases, in frame from the first base. The trim is 0 bases for V and 3 bases for J, with a gap of 12 bases between the germline ends. In the germline V gene, CDR1 corresponds to SGHRS and CDR2 to YFSETQ.

The libraries included unique molecular identifier barcodes, and the barcodes were used to quantify clonotypes. Qiagen AllPrep DNA/RNA Micro kits were used to isolate total RNA, and an Agilent TapeStation was used to check RNA quality. TCR beta libraries were constructed by 5' RACE, in which cDNA synthesis was followed by two PCR steps with TCR beta constant-region gene-specific primers. An Illumina MiSeq platform was used to sequence the TCR beta libraries. In the original analysis: MIGEC, MiXCR and VDJtools were used to process the reads. The frequency of each clonotype was calculated as the fraction of all unique molecular identifiers in the sample that belonged to that clonotype. Any TRBV gene that IMGT lists as a pseudogene or open reading frame, and is therefore nonfunctional, such as TRBV1, TRBV12-1 and TRBV21, was left out. Starting from the raw public reads, TCRdb applied fastp trimming at Q25, assembled clones with MiXCR and retained in-frame beta chains. One record per CDR3 amino acid sequence lists the most common genes and DNA. TCRdb, not the original authors, processed these V and J calls. The sample profile shows 20,000 to 25,000 distinct CDR3 sequences; approximately 2.5% of them were found once. Of the sample, about 30% falls within the top ten clones.

Specimen: healthy donor T cells cultured with leukemia cells. This chain is built from TRBV5-1 and TRBJ1-1; a tentative D match to TRBD1 spans 6 bases. This TCR came from a human donor in good health. Some clones in this sample may be carry-over from other donors' samples. Here is the DNA: TGCGCCAGCAGCTTGGCCAGGGGTACTGACACTGAAGCTTTCTTT. The resulting protein is CASSLARGTDTEAFF.